The sample holds a few counts of the clone carrying this T cell receptor beta chain. What it binds is unknown. Germline loops: CDR1 SGHTA, CDR2 FQGNSA. The CDR3 is 14 amino acids. V was clipped by 4 bases and J by 6 bases; unmatched bases: 8. The sample is drawn from a study of cytomegalovirus exposure and HLA in healthy donors. Broader study findings: An ancestry cluster, one associated with Asian ancestry, reportedly showed fewer N-insertions than the approximately 650-donor mean in a later analysis.

Vbeta (60) and Jbeta (13) primers were used in the PCR. Here immunoSEQ multiplex PCR was the method, and the copy in TCRdb shows in-frame clones only, minus some. The sample lists 85,000 to 100,000 clones, around nine tenths occurring once. The V and J genes are TRBV7-2 and TRBJ2-7, with 8 bases aligning to TRBD2. Sequencing input: PBMCs. The sequence was obtained from a man in his thirties or forties in good health and CMV-seropositive. The CDR3 DNA sequence: TGTGCCAGCAGCTCAAGCGGGAGAAGCCTCGAGCAGTACTTC. As protein: CASSSSGRSLEQYF.